This T cell receptor beta chain was retrieved from a study of blood T cell repertoires in COVID-19. Study at large: There were acute and convalescent COVID-19 samples, and they came from the United States, Italy and Spain.

V shed 7 bases and J shed 4 bases, with 13 bases lying between them. This CDR3 contains 13 residues. The protocol was immunoSEQ multiplex PCR, while the TCRdb copy is restricted to in-frame clones and leaves out a portion. The table records roughly 170,000 clones, roughly 80% of them present only once. The chain combines TRBV12-3 or TRBV12-4 with TRBJ1-1; D may be TRBD1 (5 bases). Sequenced material: PBMCs or T cells enriched from blood (not recorded which). The receptor's source is a woman aged 40 to 50 with acute COVID-19. The CDR3 DNA sequence: TGTGCCAGCACCTCAGGGAGGAGCACTGAAGCTTTCTTT. This gives the protein CASTSGRSTEAFF.